This section outlines one TCR beta chain sequence together with its context. TCRdb re-called the RT-PCR reads with MiXCR, one entry per CDR3 protein. The table lists 920,000 or so distinct CDR3 sequences, over 15% of them singletons, with roughly 6% in the top ten. The entry originates in a study of patients and donors after allogeneic stem cell transplantation. CDR3 length: 15 residues. From germline, CDR1 is MNHEY and CDR2 SMNVEV (reference sequence). V trimming: 4 bases; J trimming: 6 bases; junction bases outside the gene matches: 10. The chain employs TRBV27 and TRBJ2-7; TRBD1 matches at 9 bases. This clonotype was obtained from a human donor who was either an allogeneic HSCT recipient or a stem cell or donor lymphocyte infusion donor (not recorded which). It is not recorded whose cells these are; they may come from a transplant donor. Material: blood, either unsorted or a sorted T cell fraction (not recorded which). This CDR3 reads CASSSSAGQGAEQYF. CDR3 coding DNA: TGTGCCAGCAGTTCCTCTGCGGGACAGGGTGCCGAGCAGTACTTC.